The clone carrying this TCR beta chain was counted ten times or more. Its antigen remains unknown. Diagnostic assessment was based on clinical symptoms, serum thyroxine and TRAb, thyroid ultrasound and orbital computed tomography. Extraction of PBMCs used more than 8.5 ml of fresh peripheral blood. This sample was included in a study of T cells in Graves' hyperthyroidism and ophthalmopathy. Study details: Peripheral blood draws took place at initial diagnosis, ahead of any treatment.

RNA transcripts served as the template for amplifying TCR beta CDR3 regions. During a first-round RT-PCR of the TCR CDR3, the HTBI primer set was used. TCRdb called the multiplex PCR reads again in MiXCR, with one record for every CDR3 protein. Of about 350,000 distinct CDR3 sequences detected, about a sixth appear once; the ten largest clones hold around a sixth. Findings and caveats of the study: The model's output predicted ophthalmopathy at a median of approximately 6.5 months prior to onset.

The TCR was taken from a woman in her 40s with Graves' ophthalmopathy. The sequencing sample was made of blood.

For the CDR3, the DNA is TGCGCCAGCAGCCTTAGCGGGAGCGCGAACACCGGGGAGCTGTTTTTT. Its translation: CASSLSGSANTGELFF. The rearrangement joins TRBV5-1 to TRBJ2-2; the match to TRBD2 covers 9 bases. J was trimmed by 0 bases and V by 4 bases; bases with no gene match: 4. The CDR3 totals 16 residues. Germline V gene sequence: CDR1 SGHRS, CDR2 YFSETQ.